These 30 T cell receptor beta chains originate from one sample sequenced in a study of blood T cell repertoires in COVID-19. Sequenced by immunoSEQ multiplex PCR; TCRdb stores in-frame clones only, minus some. The table has roughly 230,000 clones, approximately 85% seen once. Sequencing input: peripheral blood. The origin of the receptors is a man in his forties or fifties with COVID-19, enrolled during active disease.

This chain joins TRBV21-1 and TRBJ2-7; the listed D gene, TRBD1, was not tested against the DNA. TRBV21-1 is deemed a pseudogene. The CDR3 is 14 amino acids. CDR3 sequence: CASSKEPRVYEQYF. Written as DNA, the CDR3 is TGTGCCAGCAGCAAAGAACCCAGGGTCTACGAGCAGTACTTC.

In its sample, this clone was seen once. The rearrangement uses TRBV6-2 or TRBV6-3 and TRBJ2-1; 11 nucleotides agree with TRBD2. V lost 2 bases to trimming and J lost 4 bases; unmatched junction nucleotides: 1. CDR3 length equals 15 residues. The germline V gene encodes CDR1 MNHEY and CDR2 SVGEGT. The CDR3 protein is CASSYIAGGYNEQFF. CDR3 nucleotide sequence: TGTGCCAGCAGTTACATAGCGGGGGGGTACAATGAGCAGTTCTTC.

The rearrangement joins TRBV25-1 to TRBJ2-7; no clear D. Germline CDR1 is MGHDK and CDR2 is SYGVNS. Trimming shortened V by 6 bases and J by 5 bases, and 8 bases separated the two germline ends. The length of the CDR3 is 11 residues. The CDR3 sequence: CASRENHEQYF. As DNA, the CDR3 is TGTGCCAGCAGAGAGAACCACGAGCAGTACTTC.

The CDR3, as DNA: TGTGCCAGCAGCCCCCCCTTTGGACAATCGGTTAATGAGCAGTTCTTC. It yields the protein CASSPPFGQSVNEQFF. The chain combines TRBV12-1 with TRBJ2-1; TRBD1, the D gene given by the table, was not confirmed from the DNA. TRBV12-1 is labeled a pseudogene. This CDR3 is built from 16 residues.

The chain links TRBV5-1 to TRBJ1-1; D is perhaps TRBD1 (6 bases). Trimming took 1 base from V and 4 from J, leaving 8 bases between them. The germline V gene has CDR1 SGHRS and CDR2 YFSETQ. The CDR3 covers 13 residues. CDR3 region: CASSLRGATEAFF. CDR3 coding DNA: TGCGCCAGCAGCTTGCGGGGGGCCACTGAAGCTTTCTTT.

This clone has only one observation. The chain couples TRBV28 to TRBJ1-1, with D unresolved. The CDR3 sequence is 11 residues long. Trimming stripped 4 bases from V and 6 bases from J, with 6 bases between. Germline CDR1 and CDR2: MDHEN and SYDVKM. In DNA, the CDR3 is TGTGCCAGCAGTTACCGAGCTGAAGCTTTCTTT. Translation gives CASSYRAEAFF. Using reference TRBV28 and TRBJ1-1 for the parts outside the CDR3, the full variable domain is DVKVTQSSRYLVKRTGEKVFLECVQDMDHENMFWYRQDPGLGLRLIYFSYDVKMKEKGDIPEGYSVSREKKERFSLILESASTNQTSMYLCASSYRAEAFFGQGTRLTVV.

Only a few counts were recorded for this clone. The chain recombines TRBV6-2 or TRBV6-3 with TRBJ1-1; possible D gene TRBD1, 6 bases. V was shortened by 4 bases and J by 5 bases, with 14 bases between the two germline ends. The CDR3 is made up of 14 amino acids. In germline, CDR1 is MNHEY, CDR2 SVGEGT. The CDR3 nucleotides read TGTGCCAGCAGTTCGGCAGGGGCTCGGACTGAAGCTTTCTTT. Protein sequence: CASSSAGARTEAFF.

As for this clone: The sample holds other DNA sequences that translate to the same CDR3. The chain couples TRBV6-5 to TRBJ2-3; 11 bases align to TRBD2. Germline CDR1 is MNHEY and CDR2 is SVGAGI. V lost 6 bases, J lost 3 bases, and 5 bases stayed unmatched. CDR3 length: 15 amino acids. The CDR3 spells CASSPTSGGTDTQYF. The CDR3 DNA follows: TGTGCCAGCAGCCCCACTAGCGGGGGAACAGATACGCAGTATTTT.

CDR3 sequence reads: CASSVERRGSDGELFF. The CDR3 DNA sequence: TGTGCCAGCAGCGTAGAGAGACGAGGGTCCGACGGGGAGCTGTTTTTT. V usage is TRBV9 and J usage is TRBJ2-2; D possibly corresponds to TRBD2 (5 bases). The CDR3 has 16 residues. Trimming cost V 0 bases and J 7 bases, with 16 bases left between them. The germline V gene encodes CDR1 SGDLS and CDR2 YYNGEE.

This clone was recorded only once. The CDR3 DNA follows: TGTGCCAGCAGCCCAAATCAGCCCCAGCATTTT. Its translation is CASSPNQPQHF. The V gene is TRBV7-2, the J gene TRBJ1-5; D call uncertain. Germline lookup yields CDR1 SGHTA and CDR2 FQGNSA. The CDR3 has 11 residues. The ends were cut back, 5 bases at V and 4 bases at J, with 3 bases in the middle.

The chain couples TRBV10-3 to TRBJ2-3; 8 nucleotides agree with TRBD2. This CDR3 is 14 amino acids long. V trimming: 3 bases; J trimming: 1 base; junction bases outside the gene matches: 0. CDR1 is ENHRY and CDR2 is SYGVKD in the germline V gene. The CDR3 nucleotides are TGTGCCATCAGTGATAGCGGGGGCACAGATACGCAGTATTTT. Translating gives CAISDSGGTDTQYF.

V and J are TRBV18 and TRBJ1-4, with 8 nucleotides matching TRBD1. The CDR3 contains 16 residues. V was clipped by 1 base and J by 7 bases; unmatched bases: 8. CDR1 is KGHSH, CDR2 LQKENI, per germline. This CDR3 reads CASSPRSGQGGEKLFF. CDR3 DNA sequence: TGTGCCAGCTCACCACGCTCTGGACAGGGAGGTGAAAAACTGTTTTTT. The complete variable domain, with remaining parts taken from reference TRBV18 and TRBJ1-4, reads NAGVMQNPRHLVRRRGQEARLRCSPMKGHSHVYWYRQLPEEGLKFMVYLQKENIIDESGMPKERFSAEFPKEGPSILRIQQVVRGDSAAYFCASSPRSGQGGEKLFFGSGTQLSVL.

V gene TRBV4-2 combines with J gene TRBJ1-1; D gene ambiguous. The CDR3 consists of 13 residues. The germline gives CDR1 LGHNA, CDR2 YNFKEQ. The germline V and J ends were trimmed by 0 bases and 4 bases, with 6 bases remaining between them. The CDR3 spells CASSQERFTEAFF. In nucleotides, the CDR3 is TGTGCCAGCAGCCAAGAGCGTTTCACTGAAGCTTTCTTT.

This clone was observed once. The chain has TRBV5-4 and TRBJ1-5; D may be TRBD1 (6 bases). Germline assignment: CDR1 SGHNT and CDR2 YYREEE (reference sequence). Trimming stripped 1 base from V and 2 bases from J, with 16 bases between. The CDR3 has 17 residues. The CDR3 DNA reads as TGTGCCAGCAGCTTGAAGGTCAGGGGCGAGGGCAATCAGCCCCAGCATTTT. It is translated as CASSLKVRGEGNQPQHF.

This clone has a single count. The chain carries TRBV4-3 and TRBJ1-2; D is possibly TRBD1 (5 bases). In germline, CDR1 is LGHNA, CDR2 YSLEER. Trimming removed 0 bases at V and 7 bases at J, with 12 bases between. The length of the CDR3 is 14 residues. CDR3 region: CASSQDIQGGGYTF. The CDR3 DNA reads TGCGCCAGCAGCCAAGATATCCAGGGCGGTGGCTACACCTTC.

With respect to this clone: Other DNA sequences in this specimen translate into the identical CDR3. The CDR3: CSVVTGNYEQYF. In DNA form, the CDR3 reads TGCAGCGTAGTAACAGGGAACTACGAGCAGTACTTC. This chain links TRBV29-1 with TRBJ2-7; the D gene is possibly TRBD1 (6 bases). The CDR3 loop spans 12 amino acids. V gave up 6 bases and J gave up 3 bases, with 12 bases separating them. The V gene's germline CDR1 is SQVTM and CDR2 ANQGSEA.

V usage is TRBV5-5 and J usage is TRBJ2-5; D may be TRBD2 (6 bases). Trimming left V 4 bases short and J 5 bases short, with 21 bases between. The length of the CDR3 is 16 residues. Looked up from germline, CDR1 is SGHKS and CDR2 is YYEKEE (reference sequence). CDR3 sequence (DNA): TGTGCCAGCAGCGGAATCCCGGGAGATGGTGGGGAGACCCAGTACTTC. It specifies CASSGIPGDGGETQYF.

The chain is built from TRBV4-1 and TRBJ2-3; 8 bases match TRBD1. Germline trimming cut 0 bases from V and 2 bases from J; bases unmatched to any gene: 10. CDR1 is MGHRA, CDR2 YSYEKL, per germline. The CDR3 has 18 amino acids. The CDR3 DNA reads as TGCGCCAGCAGCCAAGATTCTCCGGGACAGGAAGCCACAGATACGCAGTATTTT. This encodes CASSQDSPGQEATDTQYF.

This clone was found once. J is TRBJ2-3 and V is TRBV14, with 9 bases fitting TRBD2. CDR3 size: 16 residues. The germline CDR1 and CDR2 sequences are SGHDN and FVKESK. The ends lost 4 bases at V and 5 bases at J; junction bases unmatched: 10. This CDR3 reads CASSPRASGVIDTQYF. CDR3 DNA sequence: TGTGCCAGCAGCCCGCGGGCTAGCGGGGTTATAGATACGCAGTATTTT.

The chain has TRBV19 and TRBJ2-2, with D maybe TRBD1 (6 bases). The CDR3 consists of 12 residues. Germline CDR1 LNHDA, CDR2 SQIVND (reference sequence). V lost 8 bases and J 4 bases, leaving 8 bases between the germline ends. CDR3 sequence (DNA): TGTGCCAGTCACAGGGCCACCGGGGAGCTGTTTTTT. It specifies CASHRATGELFF.

CDR3 residues: CASSLGTSSGTDTQYF. The CDR3 DNA is TGCGCCAGCAGCTTGGGGACTAGCTCGGGCACAGATACGCAGTATTTT. V gene TRBV5-1 combines with J gene TRBJ2-3, with 8 bases aligning to TRBD2. V was clipped by 0 bases and J by 1 base; unmatched bases: 4. The CDR3 totals 16 residues. CDR1 and CDR2 (germline): SGHRS, YFSETQ.

This clone was seen more than once but under ten times. This rearrangement joins TRBV19 to TRBJ2-1; a weak D match, TRBD1 (6 bases). Looked up from germline, CDR1 is LNHDA and CDR2 is SQIVND (reference sequence). This CDR3 region has 14 residues. V was clipped by 6 bases and J by 2 bases, with 11 bases between them. The chain's CDR3 is CASRGAGAYNEQFF. The CDR3 coding sequence is TGTGCCAGTAGAGGGGCAGGGGCCTACAATGAGCAGTTCTTC.

V usage is TRBV11-2 and J usage is TRBJ2-7, with D possibly TRBD1 on 5 matching bases. Trimming removed 2 bases from V and 4 bases from J, with 18 bases in between. CDR1 SGHAT and CDR2 FQNNGV come from the germline V gene. The CDR3 extends over 16 amino acids. The CDR3 region has the DNA TGTGCCAGCAGCTTAAACCAGGGCGATTTAGGGTACGAGCAGTACTTC. It yields the protein CASSLNQGDLGYEQYF.

The chain joins TRBV5-1 to TRBJ2-3; TRBD2 agrees at 9 bases. Unmatched junction bases numbered 7, after V lost 0 bases and J lost 2 bases. Germline CDR1 reads SGHRS; CDR2 reads YFSETQ. The CDR3 has 17 amino acids. CDR3 sequence: CASSLARLAGFTDTQYF. The DNA of the CDR3 is TGCGCCAGCAGCTTGGCCCGTCTAGCGGGGTTCACAGATACGCAGTATTTT. The variable domain in full, with the rest retrieved from reference TRBV5-1 and TRBJ2-3, is KAGVTQTPRYLIKTRGQQVTLSCSPISGHRSVSWYQQTPGQGLQFLFEYFSETQRNKGNFPGRFSGRQFSNSRSEMNVSTLELGDSALYLCASSLARLAGFTDTQYFGPGTRLTVL.

V gene TRBV7-9 combines with J gene TRBJ2-7; 7 bases map to TRBD1. Trimming cost V 0 bases and J 2 bases; bases outside gene matches: 1. This CDR3 is 14 amino acids long. Germline V gene lookup returns CDR1 SEHNR and CDR2 FQNEAQ (reference sequence). The CDR3 coding sequence is TGTGCCAGCAGCTTAGCGGGACAGCCCTACGAGCAGTACTTC. It codes for CASSLAGQPYEQYF. The full variable domain, completed using reference TRBV7-9 and TRBJ2-7, is DTGVSQNPRHKITKRGQNVTFRCDPISEHNRLYWYRQTLGQGPEFLTYFQNEAQLEKSRLLSDRFSAERPKGSFSTLEIQRTEQGDSAMYLCASSLAGQPYEQYFGPGTRLTVT.

The rearrangement uses TRBV5-5 and TRBJ2-7; perhaps TRBD1 as D (6 bases). V was clipped by 2 bases and J by 5 bases, with 17 bases between them. CDR3 length equals 15 residues. Germline CDR1 and CDR2: SGHKS and YYEKEE (reference sequence). Here the CDR3 reads CASSFITGNSHEQYF. CDR3 coding DNA: TGTGCCAGCAGCTTTATTACAGGGAATTCCCACGAGCAGTACTTC.

This clone has ten or more counts. The chain combines TRBV4-2 with TRBJ2-3; 9 nucleotides align to TRBD2. Germline CDR1 and CDR2: LGHNA and YNFKEQ. This CDR3 is built from 16 residues. V shed 4 bases and J 1 base; nucleotides not matched to a gene: 6. This CDR3 is CASSPVAGGGTDTQYF. The CDR3 DNA sequence: TGTGCCAGCAGCCCCGTGGCGGGGGGGGGCACAGATACGCAGTATTTT.

The V call is TRBV9, the J call TRBJ2-1; 10 bases agree with TRBD2. CDR3 length: 13 amino acids. V trimming: 1 base; J trimming: 8 bases; junction bases outside the gene matches: 0. Germline loops: CDR1 SGDLS, CDR2 YYNGEE. CDR3 nucleotides: TGTGCCAGCAGCGTACTAGCGGGGGATGAGCAGTTCTTC. This sequence encodes CASSVLAGDEQFF.

This clone was seen once. The chain carries TRBV7-8 and TRBJ2-5; 9 positions agree with TRBD2. CDR1 is SGHVS and CDR2 is FQNEAQ in the germline V gene. Trimming removed 1 base from V and 2 bases from J; junction bases left unmatched: 5. This CDR3 contains 16 residues. For the CDR3, the DNA is TGTGCCAGCAGCTTAGGACCCAGCGGGGGGCAAGAGACCCAGTACTTC. Protein: CASSLGPSGGQETQYF.

The rearrangement uses TRBV9 and TRBJ2-7; 7 bases are a match to TRBD2. In germline, CDR1 is SGDLS, CDR2 YYNGEE. The trim removed 0 bases at V and 3 bases at J, leaving 6 bases unmatched. The CDR3 loop spans 15 amino acids. This CDR3 reads CASSVGSSGYYEQYF. The CDR3, as DNA: TGTGCCAGCAGCGTAGGCAGTAGCGGGTACTACGAGCAGTACTTC.